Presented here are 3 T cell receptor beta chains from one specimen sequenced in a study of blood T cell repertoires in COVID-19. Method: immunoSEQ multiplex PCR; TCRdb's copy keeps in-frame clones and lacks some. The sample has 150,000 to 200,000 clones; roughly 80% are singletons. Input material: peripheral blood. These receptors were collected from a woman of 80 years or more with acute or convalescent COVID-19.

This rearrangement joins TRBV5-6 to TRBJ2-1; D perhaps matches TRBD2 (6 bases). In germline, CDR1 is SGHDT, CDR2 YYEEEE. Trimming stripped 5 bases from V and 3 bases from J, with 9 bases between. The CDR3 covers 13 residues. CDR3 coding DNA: TGTGCCAGCAGGACGGGACTCTACAATGAGCAGTTCTTC. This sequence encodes CASRTGLYNEQFF.

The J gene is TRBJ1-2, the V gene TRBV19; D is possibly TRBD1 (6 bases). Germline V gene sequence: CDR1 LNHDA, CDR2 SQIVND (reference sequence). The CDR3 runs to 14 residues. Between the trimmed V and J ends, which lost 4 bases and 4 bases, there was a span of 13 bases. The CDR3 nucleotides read TGTGCCAGTAGTACAACACGGACAGCCTATGGCTACACCTTC. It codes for CASSTTRTAYGYTF.

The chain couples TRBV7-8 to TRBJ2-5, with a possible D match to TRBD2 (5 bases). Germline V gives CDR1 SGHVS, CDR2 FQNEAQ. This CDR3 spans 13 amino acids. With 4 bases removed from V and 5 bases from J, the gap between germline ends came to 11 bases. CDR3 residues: CASSSRALETQYF. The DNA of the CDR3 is TGTGCCAGCAGCTCGCGGGCCCTTGAGACCCAGTACTTC.